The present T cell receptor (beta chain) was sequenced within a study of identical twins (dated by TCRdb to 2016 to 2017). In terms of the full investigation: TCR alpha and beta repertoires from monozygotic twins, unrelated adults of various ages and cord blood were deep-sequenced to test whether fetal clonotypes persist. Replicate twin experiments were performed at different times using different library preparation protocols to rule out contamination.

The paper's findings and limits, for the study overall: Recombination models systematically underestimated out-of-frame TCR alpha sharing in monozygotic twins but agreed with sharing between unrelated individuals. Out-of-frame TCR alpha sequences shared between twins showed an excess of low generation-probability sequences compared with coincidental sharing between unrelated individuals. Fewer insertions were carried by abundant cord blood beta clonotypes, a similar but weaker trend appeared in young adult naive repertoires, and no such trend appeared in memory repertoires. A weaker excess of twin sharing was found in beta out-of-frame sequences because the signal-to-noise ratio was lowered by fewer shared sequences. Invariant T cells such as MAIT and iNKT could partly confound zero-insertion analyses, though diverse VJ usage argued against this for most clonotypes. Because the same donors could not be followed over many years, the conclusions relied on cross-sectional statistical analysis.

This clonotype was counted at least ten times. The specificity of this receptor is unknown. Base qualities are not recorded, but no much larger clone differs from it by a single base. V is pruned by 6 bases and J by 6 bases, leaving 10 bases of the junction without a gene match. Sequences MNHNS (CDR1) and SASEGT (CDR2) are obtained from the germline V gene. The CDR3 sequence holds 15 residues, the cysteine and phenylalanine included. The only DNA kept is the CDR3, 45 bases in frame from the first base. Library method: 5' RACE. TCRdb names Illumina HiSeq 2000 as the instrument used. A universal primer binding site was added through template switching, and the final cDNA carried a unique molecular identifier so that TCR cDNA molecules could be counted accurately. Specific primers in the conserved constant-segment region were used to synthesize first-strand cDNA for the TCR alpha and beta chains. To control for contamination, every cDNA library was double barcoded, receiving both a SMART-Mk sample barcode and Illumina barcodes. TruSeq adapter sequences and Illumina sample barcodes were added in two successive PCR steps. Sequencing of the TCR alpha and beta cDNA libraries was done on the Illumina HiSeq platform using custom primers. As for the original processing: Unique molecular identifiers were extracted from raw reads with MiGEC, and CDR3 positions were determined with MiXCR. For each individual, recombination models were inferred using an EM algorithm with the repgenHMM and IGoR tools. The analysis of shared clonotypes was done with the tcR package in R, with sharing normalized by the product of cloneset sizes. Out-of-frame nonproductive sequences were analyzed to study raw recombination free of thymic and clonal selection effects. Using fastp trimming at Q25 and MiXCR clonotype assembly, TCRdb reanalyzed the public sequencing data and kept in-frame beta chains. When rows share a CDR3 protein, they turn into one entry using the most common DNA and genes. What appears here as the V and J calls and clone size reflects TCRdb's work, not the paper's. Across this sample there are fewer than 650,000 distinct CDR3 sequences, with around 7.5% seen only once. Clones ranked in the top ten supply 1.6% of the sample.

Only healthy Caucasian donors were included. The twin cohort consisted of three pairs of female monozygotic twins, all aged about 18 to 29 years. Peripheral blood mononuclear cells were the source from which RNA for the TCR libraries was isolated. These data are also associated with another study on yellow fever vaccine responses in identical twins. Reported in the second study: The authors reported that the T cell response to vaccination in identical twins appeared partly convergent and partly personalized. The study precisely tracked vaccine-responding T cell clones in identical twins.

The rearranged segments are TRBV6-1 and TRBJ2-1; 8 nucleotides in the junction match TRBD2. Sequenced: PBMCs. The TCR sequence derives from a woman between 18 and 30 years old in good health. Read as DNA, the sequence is TGTGCCAGCAGACTGAGCGGGAGCACCCTCAATGAGCAGTTCTTC. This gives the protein CASRLSGSTLNEQFF.